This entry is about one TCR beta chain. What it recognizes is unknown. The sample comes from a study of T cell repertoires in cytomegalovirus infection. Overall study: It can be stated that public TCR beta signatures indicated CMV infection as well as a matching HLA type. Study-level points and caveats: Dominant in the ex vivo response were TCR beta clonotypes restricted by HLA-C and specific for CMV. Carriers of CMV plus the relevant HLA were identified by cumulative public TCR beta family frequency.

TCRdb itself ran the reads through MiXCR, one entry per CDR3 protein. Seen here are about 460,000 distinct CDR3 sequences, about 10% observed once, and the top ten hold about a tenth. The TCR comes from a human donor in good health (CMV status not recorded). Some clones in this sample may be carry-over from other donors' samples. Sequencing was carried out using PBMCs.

CDR3 sequence (DNA): TGTGCCAGCAGTCCTGGACTAGCGGGAAGCGCAACAGATACGCAGTATTTT. It is translated as CASSPGLAGSATDTQYF. The chain joins TRBV27 to TRBJ2-3; 12 nucleotides match TRBD2. Germline V gene lookup returns CDR1 MNHEY and CDR2 SMNVEV (reference sequence). J lost 3 bases, V lost 5 bases, and 9 bases had no gene match. This CDR3 comprises 17 residues.